This is a list of T cell receptor beta chains from one sample in a study of CD8+ T cells in alopecia areata. The repertoire was sequenced with immunoSEQ multiplex PCR; TCRdb's copy has only in-frame clones and lacks some. The sample holds about 170,000 clones, 65% to 75% seen once. Sequenced here: CD8+ T cells sorted from blood, sampled at week 0. These receptors were collected from a human donor with alopecia areata. The CDR3 runs from the conserved cysteine through the conserved F or W. The D gene is left open where the match is weak. Rows may omit the clone size; those that give it use once, few, many or a size class.

D gene,J gene,clone size,V gene,CDR3 protein,CDR3 DNA
TRBD1,TRBJ1-5,.,TRBV6-5,CASSGQGTNQPQHF,TGTGCCAGCAGTGGACAGGGGACGAATCAGCCCCAGCATTTT
.,TRBJ1-2,.,TRBV2,CASSDPARAEFYGYTF,TGTGCCAGCAGTGACCCCGCGAGAGCCGAGTTCTATGGCTACACCTTC
TRBD2,TRBJ2-7,.,TRBV13,CASSAIEAGDEQYF,TGTGCCAGCAGCGCAATTGAGGCGGGGGACGAGCAGTACTTC
.,TRBJ1-2,.,TRBV21-1,CASARPQRRYGYTF,TGTGCCAGCGCGAGGCCACAGAGGCGGTATGGCTACACCTTC
TRBD2,TRBJ2-5,.,TRBV13,CASSRGTRWEETQYF,TGTGCCAGCAGCAGAGGGACTAGGTGGGAAGAGACCCAGTACTTC
.,TRBJ1-1,.,TRBV7-9,CASINYVGGNTEAFF,TGTGCCAGCATAAATTACGTAGGGGGAAACACTGAAGCTTTCTTT
.,TRBJ1-2,once,TRBV27,CASSLTYGATNYGYTF,TGTGCCAGCAGTTTAACGTACGGGGCTACTAACTATGGCTACACCTTC
TRBD1,TRBJ2-7,.,TRBV5-1,CASSFARGPPYEQYF,TGCGCCAGCAGCTTCGCCAGGGGGCCCCCATACGAGCAGTACTTC
.,TRBJ2-5,.,TRBV18,CASSPPDSKETQYF,TGTGCCAGCTCACCCCCGGACAGTAAAGAGACCCAGTACTTC
.,TRBJ2-1,.,TRBV2,CASKLAYNEQFF,TGTGCCAGCAAACTAGCCTACAATGAGCAGTTCTTC
.,TRBJ2-5,.,TRBV5-4,CASSRIQGLGETQYF,TGTGCCAGCAGCCGGATACAGGGTTTGGGAGAGACCCAGTACTTC
.,TRBJ2-6,.,TRBV30,CAWGAGAGANVLTF,TGTGCCTGGGGTGCAGGGGCTGGGGCCAACGTCCTGACTTTC
TRBD1,TRBJ1-1,.,TRBV19,CASSTEGTELLMNTEAFF,TGTGCCAGTAGTACCGAAGGGACAGAGTTACTTATGAACACTGAAGCTTTCTTT
.,TRBJ1-2,.,TRBV5-1,CASTPGDTNTYYGYTF,TGCGCCAGCACACCGGGCGATACCAACACCTACTATGGCTACACCTTC
.,TRBJ2-7,few,TRBV6-5,CASSLGASYEQYF,TGTGCCAGCAGTTTGGGGGCCTCCTACGAGCAGTACTTC
TRBD1,TRBJ2-7,.,TRBV19,CASSIARTGTYEQYF,TGTGCCAGTAGTATAGCCCGGACAGGGACCTACGAGCAGTACTTC
.,TRBJ1-2,.,TRBV5-1,CASSLLGGAENYGYTF,TGCGCCAGCAGCTTGTTGGGGGGCGCAGAGAACTATGGCTACACCTTC